The rows below give T cell receptor beta chains drawn from one sample of a study of blood T cells in healthy people across ages. TCRdb reanalysed the 5' RACE reads using MiXCR and keeps one entry per CDR3 protein. Among around 750,000 distinct CDR3 sequences listed, less than 70% were seen once. The sequenced material came from blood. The receptors here all came from an elderly man in good health. Each CDR3 is given with its conserved first and last residue. The D gene is left open where the match is weak. The size field is filled for only some rows; it gives once, few, many or a size class.

size	V	D	J	CDR3	DNA
once	TRBV4-3	-	TRBJ2-7	CASSQGTSNEQYF	TGCGCCAGCAGCCAAGGAACTAGCAACGAGCAGTACTTC
-	TRBV6-4	TRBD2	TRBJ2-3	CASRPGTSGATDTQYF	TGTGCCAGCAGGCCCGGGACTAGCGGAGCCACAGATACGCAGTATTTT
few	TRBV7-2	-	TRBJ2-3	CASSLGGVGTDTQYF	TGTGCCAGCAGCTTAGGGGGGGTAGGGACAGATACGCAGTATTTT
-	TRBV6-6	-	TRBJ2-5	CASSFGGAGRETQYF	TGTGCCAGCAGTTTCGGTGGAGCGGGCCGGGAGACCCAGTACTTC
-	TRBV7-3	TRBD1	TRBJ2-6	CASSWKRQGAISGANVLTF	TGTGCCAGCAGCTGGAAACGACAGGGGGCCATCTCTGGGGCCAACGTCCTGACTTTC
-	TRBV6-4	-	TRBJ1-4	CASTGQRFNEKLFF	TGTGCCAGCACCGGACAGAGATTTAATGAAAAACTGTTTTTT
-	TRBV5-1	TRBD2	TRBJ2-7	CASSISGSPYEQYF	TGCGCCAGCAGCATTAGCGGGAGCCCCTACGAGCAGTACTTC
-	TRBV5-1	TRBD2	TRBJ2-3	CASSLGLAGQQYF	TGCGCCAGCAGCTTGGGGCTAGCGGGACAGCAGTATTTT
-	TRBV5-1	-	TRBJ2-7	CASTSSHRRDNSYEQYF	TGCGCCAGCACCTCTTCCCATAGGCGGGATAACTCCTACGAGCAGTACTTC
many	TRBV12-3/TRBV12-4	TRBD1	TRBJ2-7	CASSFWDRGRGYEQYF	TGTGCCAGCAGTTTCTGGGACAGGGGGCGAGGCTACGAGCAGTACTTC
many	TRBV27	TRBD1	TRBJ1-6	CASSPDRSTSPLHF	TGTGCCAGCAGTCCGGACAGGAGCACTTCACCCCTCCACTTT
-	TRBV5-1	-	TRBJ1-5	CASSTVQGQPQHF	TGCGCCAGCAGCACAGTCCAGGGACAGCCCCAGCATTTT
-	TRBV20-1	TRBD1	TRBJ1-2	CSAAPGGYGYTF	TGCAGTGCCGCCCCAGGGGGATATGGCTACACCTTC
-	TRBV11-2	-	TRBJ2-7	CASSLDGLAGSRQQYF	TGTGCCAGCAGCTTAGACGGTCTGGCAGGGAGTCGGCAGCAGTACTTC
-	TRBV7-8	-	TRBJ2-2	CASSPIRPYPGELFF	TGTGCCAGCAGCCCAATAAGGCCGTATCCCGGGGAGCTGTTTTTT
-	TRBV2	TRBD2	TRBJ2-1	CASSVEASGHNEQFF	TGTGCCAGCAGTGTTGAGGCTAGCGGACACAATGAGCAGTTCTTC
few	TRBV6-2/TRBV6-3	-	TRBJ1-1	CASSRDLLRGTEAFF	TGTGCCAGCAGCCGGGACCTCCTTAGGGGCACTGAAGCTTTCTTT
-	TRBV29-1	TRBD1	TRBJ1-3	CSATTGSGNTIYF	TGCAGCGCTACGACAGGGTCTGGAAACACCATATATTTT
-	TRBV10-3	-	TRBJ1-6	CAIPNGPGGNSPLHF	TGTGCCATCCCCAATGGGCCGGGGGGTAATTCACCCCTCCACTTT
-	TRBV2	-	TRBJ1-4	CASSDLGSAVGNEKLFF	TGTGCCAGCAGTGACCTTGGTTCGGCGGTGGGGAATGAAAAACTGTTTTTT
few	TRBV24-1	TRBD2	TRBJ2-3	CATSAGLAVSTDTQYF	TGTGCCACCAGTGCGGGACTAGCGGTGAGCACAGATACGCAGTATTTT
many	TRBV29-1	-	TRBJ2-1	CSVVPSNQQFF	TGCAGCGTTGTACCGTCCAACCAGCAGTTCTTC
-	TRBV20-1	-	TRBJ1-2	CSARDQNYYGYTF	TGCAGTGCTAGAGATCAAAACTACTATGGCTACACCTTC
-	TRBV20-1	TRBD2	TRBJ2-1	CSASYAGVRNNEQFF	TGCAGTGCTAGTTATGCGGGAGTTAGGAACAATGAGCAGTTCTTC
-	TRBV6-1	TRBD2	TRBJ2-3	CASSRRGLKTGGSYRYAYF	TGTGCCAGCAGTCGACGGGGCCTAAAGACTGGCGGGAGTTATAGATACGCGTATTTT
few	TRBV10-2	-	TRBJ1-2	CASSGRGSGAGYTF	TGCGCCAGCAGTGGTCGGGGGTCGGGTGCGGGCTACACCTTC
few	TRBV7-2	-	TRBJ2-1	CASSLALGYNEQFF	TGTGCCAGCAGCTTAGCGTTGGGTTACAATGAGCAGTTCTTC
once	TRBV7-2	TRBD2	TRBJ2-7	CASSLGLAGAFRDEQYF	TGTGCCAGCAGCCTAGGACTAGCGGGAGCATTTCGCGACGAGCAGTACTTC
few	TRBV27	TRBD2	TRBJ2-7	CASSRGRGVYEQYF	TGTGCCAGCAGCCGAGGACGGGGGGTGTACGAGCAGTACTTC
few	TRBV24-1	TRBD1	TRBJ2-3	CATSDRTGVTDTQYF	TGTGCCACCAGTGATCGGACAGGGGTGACAGATACGCAGTATTTT
-	TRBV11-2	TRBD1	TRBJ2-3	CASSLRDRGGWTDTQYF	TGTGCCAGCAGCTTACGGGACAGGGGAGGGTGGACAGATACGCAGTATTTT
many	TRBV3-1	-	TRBJ2-1	CASSLGLLEEQFF	TGTGCCAGCAGCCTGGGCCTACTGGAAGAGCAGTTCTTC
-	TRBV20-1	TRBD1	TRBJ2-7	CSARDTGTGGTYEQYF	TGCAGTGCTAGAGATACCGGGACAGGGGGTACCTACGAGCAGTACTTC
few	TRBV3-1	-	TRBJ1-1	CASSQHGAGSNTEAFF	TGTGCCAGCAGCCAACATGGAGCCGGGTCCAACACTGAAGCTTTCTTT
-	TRBV11-2	TRBD2	TRBJ2-3	CASSLVASGGTDTQYF	TGTGCCAGCAGCTTAGTGGCTAGCGGGGGCACAGATACGCAGTATTTT
-	TRBV5-1	-	TRBJ1-1	CASSLANGAAEAFF	TGCGCCAGCAGCTTGGCCAACGGGGCAGCCGAAGCTTTCTTT
few	TRBV5-1	-	TRBJ2-5	CASSAAVGSAVEETQYF	TGCGCCAGCAGCGCCGCGGTTGGGTCAGCGGTGGAAGAGACCCAGTACTTC
few	TRBV11-2	-	TRBJ2-7	CASSYPYRAFYEQYF	TGTGCCAGCAGCTACCCCTACCGGGCCTTCTACGAGCAGTACTTC
-	TRBV5-1	-	TRBJ1-4	CASSLAQGTNEKLFF	TGCGCCAGCAGCTTGGCCCAGGGAACTAATGAAAAACTGTTTTTT
-	TRBV12-3/TRBV12-4	-	TRBJ1-4	CASSSSDREFPTNEKLFF	-
few	TRBV3-1	-	TRBJ2-7	CASSGSFHEQYF	TGTGCCAGCAGCGGGAGCTTCCACGAGCAGTACTTC
once	TRBV14	-	TRBJ2-3	CASSQVERTDTQYF	TGTGCCAGCAGCCAAGTAGAGAGAACAGATACGCAGTATTTT
-	TRBV6-5	TRBD1	TRBJ1-2	CASSRGQAINYGYTF	TGTGCCAGCAGTCGCGGACAGGCGATAAACTATGGCTACACCTTC
-	TRBV5-4	-	TRBJ2-1	CASSGRSSYNEQFF	TGTGCCAGCAGCGGCAGGAGCTCCTACAATGAGCAGTTCTTC
-	TRBV4-2	-	TRBJ2-2	CASSQAQGHGELFF	TGTGCCAGCAGCCAAGCACAGGGCCACGGGGAGCTGTTTTTT
-	TRBV27	-	TRBJ1-1	CASSLSRLGLSTEAFF	TGTGCCAGCAGTTTATCGCGCCTGGGGTTGTCCACTGAAGCTTTCTTT
-	TRBV12-3/TRBV12-4	-	TRBJ1-4	CASSSGAGAREKLFF	TGTGCCAGCAGTTCGGGCGCGGGGGCTCGGGAAAAACTGTTTTTT
few	TRBV5-1	-	TRBJ2-1	CASAVVALVNEQFF	TGCGCCAGCGCGGTTGTAGCGTTGGTCAATGAGCAGTTCTTC
-	TRBV20-1	-	TRBJ2-3	CSARDSRGSTDTQYF	TGCAGTGCTAGAGATTCGAGGGGAAGCACAGATACGCAGTATTTT
-	TRBV18	TRBD2	TRBJ2-5	CASSPIAGGEQYF	TGTGCCAGCTCACCTATAGCGGGAGGTGAGCAGTACTTC
few	TRBV11-3	-	TRBJ2-1	CASSSGYGGRLNEQFF	TGTGCCAGCAGCTCGGGTTATGGTGGTAGACTAAATGAGCAGTTCTTC
few	TRBV28	-	TRBJ1-2	CASSIGPGIYGYTF	TGTGCCAGCAGTATTGGGCCGGGCATCTATGGCTACACCTTC
once	TRBV11-3	-	TRBJ2-7	CASSQGLFNEQYF	TGTGCCAGCAGCCAGGGACTCTTCAACGAGCAGTACTTC
few	TRBV5-5	-	TRBJ2-7	CASSSSGWGSYEQYF	TGTGCCAGCAGCTCCTCGGGTTGGGGCTCCTACGAGCAGTACTTC
-	TRBV7-2	TRBD1	TRBJ1-6	CASSSDRGRGSPLHF	TGTGCCAGCAGCTCTGACAGGGGACGTGGTTCACCCCTCCACTTT